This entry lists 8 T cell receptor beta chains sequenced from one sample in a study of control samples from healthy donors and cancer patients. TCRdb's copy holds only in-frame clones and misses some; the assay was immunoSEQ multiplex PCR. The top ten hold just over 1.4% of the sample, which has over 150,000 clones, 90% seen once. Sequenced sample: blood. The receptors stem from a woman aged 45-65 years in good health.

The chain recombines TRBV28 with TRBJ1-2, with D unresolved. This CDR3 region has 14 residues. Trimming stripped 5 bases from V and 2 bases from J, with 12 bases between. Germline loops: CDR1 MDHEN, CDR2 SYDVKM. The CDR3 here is CASSPHLGNYGYTF. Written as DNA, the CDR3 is TGTGCCAGCAGTCCACACCTTGGAAACTATGGCTACACCTTC.

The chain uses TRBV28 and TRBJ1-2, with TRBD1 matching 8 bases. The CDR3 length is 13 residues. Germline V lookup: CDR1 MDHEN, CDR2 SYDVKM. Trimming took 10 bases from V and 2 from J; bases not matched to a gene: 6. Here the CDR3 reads CAIWTGTNYGYTF. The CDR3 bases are TGTGCCATCTGGACAGGGACCAACTATGGCTACACCTTC.

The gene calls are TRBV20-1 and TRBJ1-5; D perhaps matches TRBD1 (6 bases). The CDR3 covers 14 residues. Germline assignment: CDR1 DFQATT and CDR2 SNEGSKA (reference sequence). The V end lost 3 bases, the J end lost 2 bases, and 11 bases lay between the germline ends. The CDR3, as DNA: TGCAGTGCTAGTTTGGGACAAGGCAATCAGCCCCAGCATTTT. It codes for CSASLGQGNQPQHF.

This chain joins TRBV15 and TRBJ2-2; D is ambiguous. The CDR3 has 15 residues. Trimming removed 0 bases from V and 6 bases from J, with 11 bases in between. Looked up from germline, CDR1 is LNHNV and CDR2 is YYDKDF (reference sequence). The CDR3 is CATSRDSARPGELFF. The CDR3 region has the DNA TGTGCCACCAGCAGAGACTCGGCGCGGCCCGGGGAGCTGTTTTTT.

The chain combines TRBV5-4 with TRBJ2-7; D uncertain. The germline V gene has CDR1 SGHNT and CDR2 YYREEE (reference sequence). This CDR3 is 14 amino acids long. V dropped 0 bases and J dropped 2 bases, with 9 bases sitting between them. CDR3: CASSLGAAPYEQYF. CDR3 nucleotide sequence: TGTGCCAGCAGCTTGGGGGCCGCCCCCTACGAGCAGTACTTC.

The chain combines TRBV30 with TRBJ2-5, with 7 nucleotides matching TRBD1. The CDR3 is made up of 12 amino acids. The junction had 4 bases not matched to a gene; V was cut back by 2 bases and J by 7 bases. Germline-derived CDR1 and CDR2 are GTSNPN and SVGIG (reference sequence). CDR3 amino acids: CAWSRGPGTQYF. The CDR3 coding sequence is TGTGCCTGGAGTAGGGGGCCGGGGACCCAGTACTTC.

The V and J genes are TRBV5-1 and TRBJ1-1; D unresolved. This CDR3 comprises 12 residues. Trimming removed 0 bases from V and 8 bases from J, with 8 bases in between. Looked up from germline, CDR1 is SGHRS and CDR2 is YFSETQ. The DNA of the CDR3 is TGCGCCAGCAGCTTGGTTGGACCCGAAGCTTTCTTT. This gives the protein CASSLVGPEAFF.

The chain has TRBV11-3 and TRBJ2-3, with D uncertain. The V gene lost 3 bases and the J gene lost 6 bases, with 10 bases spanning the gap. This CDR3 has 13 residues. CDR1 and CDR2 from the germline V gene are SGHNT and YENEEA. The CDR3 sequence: CASSLHSRDTQYF. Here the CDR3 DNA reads TGTGCCAGCAGCTTGCACTCACGGGATACGCAGTATTTT.